The clone carrying this T cell receptor beta chain was seen a handful of times. Its antigen is not known. The sample is drawn from a study of T-cell memory formation after mild COVID-19. As for the study in general: In these data, TCR clusters were largely donor specific.

TCRdb itself ran the 5' RACE reads through MiXCR, one entry per CDR3 protein. The sample has approximately 560,000 distinct CDR3 sequences, 15% to 20% seen once. Study conclusions and caveats: Contracting clones, day 15 to 85, had balanced CD4/CD8, and later expanders favored CD4+.

The CDR3 is 14 amino acids. Looked up from germline, CDR1 is SQVTM and CDR2 is ANQGSEA. V was trimmed by 0 bases and J by 3 bases, leaving 11 bases between them. This sequence joins TRBV29-1 and TRBJ1-1; the D is unclear. The specimen sequenced was PBMCs or a T cell subset sorted from them (not recorded which). The sequence derives from an adult woman who had mild COVID-19 (a few samples of this study predate the infection). Cell type and time point are not known. The CDR3 reads CSVEDRIYHTEAFF. The CDR3 DNA follows: TGCAGCGTTGAAGATCGGATATACCACACTGAAGCTTTCTTT.